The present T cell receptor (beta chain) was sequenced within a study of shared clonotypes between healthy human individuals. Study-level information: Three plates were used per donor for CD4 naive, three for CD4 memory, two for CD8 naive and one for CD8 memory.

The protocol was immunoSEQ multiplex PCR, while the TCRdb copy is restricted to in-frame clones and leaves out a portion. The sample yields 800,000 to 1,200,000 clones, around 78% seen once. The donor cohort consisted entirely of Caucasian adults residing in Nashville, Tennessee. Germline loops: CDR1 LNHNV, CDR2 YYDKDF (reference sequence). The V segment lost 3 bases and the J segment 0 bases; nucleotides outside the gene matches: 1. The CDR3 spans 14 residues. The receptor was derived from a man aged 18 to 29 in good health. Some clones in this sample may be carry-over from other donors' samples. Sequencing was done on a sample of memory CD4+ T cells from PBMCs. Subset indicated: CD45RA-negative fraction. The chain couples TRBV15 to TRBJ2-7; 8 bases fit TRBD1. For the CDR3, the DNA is TGTGCCACCAGCAGGGGACAGGACTCCTACGAGCAGTACTTC. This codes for CATSRGQDSYEQYF.